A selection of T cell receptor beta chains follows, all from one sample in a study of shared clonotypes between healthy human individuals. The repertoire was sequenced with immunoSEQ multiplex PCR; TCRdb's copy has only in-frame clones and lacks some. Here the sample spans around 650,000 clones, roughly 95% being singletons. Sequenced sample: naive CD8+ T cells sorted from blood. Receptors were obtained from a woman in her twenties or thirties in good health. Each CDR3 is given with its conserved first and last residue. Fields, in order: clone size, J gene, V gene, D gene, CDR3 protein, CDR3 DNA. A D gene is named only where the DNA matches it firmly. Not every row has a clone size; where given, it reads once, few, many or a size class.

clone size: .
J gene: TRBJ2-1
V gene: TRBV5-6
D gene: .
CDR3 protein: CASSGGVGPGYNEQFF
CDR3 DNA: TGTGCCAGCAGCGGCGGGGTGGGGCCGGGCTACAATGAGCAGTTCTTC

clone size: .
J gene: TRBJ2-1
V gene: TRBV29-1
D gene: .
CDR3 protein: CSVEGVSPTYNEQFF
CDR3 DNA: TGCAGCGTGGAGGGGGTCAGCCCCACCTACAATGAGCAGTTCTTC

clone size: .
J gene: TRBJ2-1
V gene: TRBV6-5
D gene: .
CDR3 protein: CASSTGRSSYNEQFF
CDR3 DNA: TGTGCCAGCAGTACCGGACGAAGCTCCTACAATGAGCAGTTCTTC

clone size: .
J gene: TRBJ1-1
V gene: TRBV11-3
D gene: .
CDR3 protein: CASSPSPTGNTEAFF
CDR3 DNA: TGTGCCAGCAGCCCGAGCCCGACAGGGAACACTGAAGCTTTCTTT

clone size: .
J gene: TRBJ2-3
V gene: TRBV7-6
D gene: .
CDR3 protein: CASSFRADTDTQYF
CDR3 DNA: TGTGCCAGCAGCTTTCGCGCGGACACAGATACGCAGTATTTT

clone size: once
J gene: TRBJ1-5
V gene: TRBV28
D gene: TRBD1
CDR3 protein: CASSPTGAGQPQHF
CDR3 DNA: TGTGCCAGCAGCCCGACAGGGGCCGGACAGCCCCAGCATTTT

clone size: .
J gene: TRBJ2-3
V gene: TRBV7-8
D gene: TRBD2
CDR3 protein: CASSLLGGTDTQYF
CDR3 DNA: TGTGCCAGCAGCTTATTGGGGGGGACAGATACGCAGTATTTT

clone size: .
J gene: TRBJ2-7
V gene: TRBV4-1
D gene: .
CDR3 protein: CASSQDRGQYYEQYF
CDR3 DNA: TGCGCCAGCAGCCAAGACCGTGGACAGTACTACGAGCAGTACTTC

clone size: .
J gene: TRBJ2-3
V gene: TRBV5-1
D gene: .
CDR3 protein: CASSLDSQRRSTDTQYF
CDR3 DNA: TGCGCCAGCAGCTTGGATTCCCAGCGGAGGAGCACAGATACGCAGTATTTT

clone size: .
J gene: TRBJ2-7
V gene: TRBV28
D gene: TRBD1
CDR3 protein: CASRTGTGPQEQYF
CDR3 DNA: TGTGCCAGCAGAACCGGGACAGGCCCCCAGGAGCAGTACTTC

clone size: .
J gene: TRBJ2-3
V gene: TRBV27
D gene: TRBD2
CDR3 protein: CASSWGSGVEDTQYF
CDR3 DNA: TGTGCCAGCAGTTGGGGTAGCGGGGTAGAGGATACGCAGTATTTT

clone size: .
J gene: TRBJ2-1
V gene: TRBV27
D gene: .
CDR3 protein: CASSLSDFFHEQFF
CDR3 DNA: TGTGCCAGCAGTTTATCGGACTTCTTCCATGAGCAGTTCTTC

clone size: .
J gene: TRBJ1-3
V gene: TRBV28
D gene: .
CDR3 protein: CASSFGGDYTIYF
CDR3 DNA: TGTGCCAGCAGTTTTGGTGGAGATTACACCATATATTTT

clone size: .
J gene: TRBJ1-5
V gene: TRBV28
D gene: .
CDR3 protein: CASSFADISNQPQHF
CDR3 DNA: TGTGCCAGCAGTTTTGCAGACATTAGCAATCAGCCCCAGCATTTT

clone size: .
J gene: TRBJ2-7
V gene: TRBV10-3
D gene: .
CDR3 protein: CAISESELHEQYF
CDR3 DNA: TGTGCCATCAGTGAGTCGGAGCTCCACGAGCAGTACTTC

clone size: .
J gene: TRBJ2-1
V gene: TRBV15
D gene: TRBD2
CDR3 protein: CATRSSGFNEQFF
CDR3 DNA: TGTGCCACCCGGTCTAGCGGATTCAATGAGCAGTTCTTC

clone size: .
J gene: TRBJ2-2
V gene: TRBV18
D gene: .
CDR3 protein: CASSPPIAAMTGELFF
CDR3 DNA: TGTGCCAGCTCACCACCGATAGCGGCGATGACCGGGGAGCTGTTTTTT

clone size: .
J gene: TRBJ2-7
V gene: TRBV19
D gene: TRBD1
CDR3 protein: CASVGQGPYEQYF
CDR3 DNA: TGTGCCAGCGTGGGACAGGGCCCCTACGAGCAGTACTTC

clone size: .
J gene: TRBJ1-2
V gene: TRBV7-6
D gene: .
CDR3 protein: CASSSLKDSNKAYSYGYTF
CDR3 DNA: TGTGCCAGCAGCTCGTTGAAGGACAGCAACAAGGCCTATTCCTATGGCTACACCTTC

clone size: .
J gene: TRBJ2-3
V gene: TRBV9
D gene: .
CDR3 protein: CASSVGGGSDTQYF
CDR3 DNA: TGTGCCAGCAGCGTAGGTGGGGGCTCAGATACGCAGTATTTT

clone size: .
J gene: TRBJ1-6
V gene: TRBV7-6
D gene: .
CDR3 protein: CASSLGGHTLGSSPLHF
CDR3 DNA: TGTGCCAGCAGCTTAGGGGGGCACACCCTGGGTAGTTCACCCCTCCACTTT

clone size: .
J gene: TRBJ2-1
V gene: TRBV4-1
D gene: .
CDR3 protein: CASSLITSPRNEQFF
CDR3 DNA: TGCGCCAGCAGTCTTATCACTAGTCCAAGGAATGAGCAGTTCTTC

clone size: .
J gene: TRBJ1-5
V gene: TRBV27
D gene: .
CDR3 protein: CASSPIYRDGYSNQPQHF
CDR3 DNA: TGTGCCAGCAGTCCCATCTACCGGGACGGTTATAGCAATCAGCCCCAGCATTTT

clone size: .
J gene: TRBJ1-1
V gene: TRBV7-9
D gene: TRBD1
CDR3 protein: CASSGGQGLNTEAFF
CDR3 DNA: TGTGCCAGCAGCGGGGGACAGGGACTGAACACTGAAGCTTTCTTT

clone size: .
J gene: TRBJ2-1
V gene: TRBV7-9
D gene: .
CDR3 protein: CASRRDLGTYNEQFF
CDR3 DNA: TGTGCCAGCAGAAGGGACCTCGGCACTTACAATGAGCAGTTCTTC

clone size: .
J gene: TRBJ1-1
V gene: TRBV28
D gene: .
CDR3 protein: CASRPLGGPNAFF
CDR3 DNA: TGTGCCAGCAGGCCATTGGGAGGCCCCAATGCTTTCTTT

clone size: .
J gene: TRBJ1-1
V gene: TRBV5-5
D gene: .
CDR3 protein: CASSLDGAEAFF
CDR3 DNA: TGTGCCAGCAGCCTCGACGGGGCTGAAGCTTTCTTT

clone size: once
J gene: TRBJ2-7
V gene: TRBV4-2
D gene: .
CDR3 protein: CASSQDRSSSYEQYF
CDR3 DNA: TGTGCCAGCAGCCAAGATCGGTCCAGCTCCTACGAGCAGTACTTC

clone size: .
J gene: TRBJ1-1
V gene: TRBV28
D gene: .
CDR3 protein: CASSFFMVSGPGGEAFF
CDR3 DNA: TGTGCCAGCAGTTTTTTCATGGTTTCGGGTCCGGGCGGTGAAGCTTTCTTT

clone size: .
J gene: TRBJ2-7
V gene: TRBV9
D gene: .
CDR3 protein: CASSPQHEPPYEQYF
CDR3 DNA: TGTGCCAGCAGCCCCCAACACGAACCCCCCTACGAGCAGTACTTC

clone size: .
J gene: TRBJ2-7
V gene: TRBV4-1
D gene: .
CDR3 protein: CASSQEARQGKYF
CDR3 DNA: TGCGCCAGCAGCCAAGAGGCGAGGCAGGGGAAGTACTTC

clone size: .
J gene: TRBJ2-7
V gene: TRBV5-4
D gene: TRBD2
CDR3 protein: CASSLGRDEQYF
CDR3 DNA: TGTGCCAGCAGCCTAGGGAGGGACGAGCAGTACTTC

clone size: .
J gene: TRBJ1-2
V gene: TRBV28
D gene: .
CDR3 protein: CASNLRGRGYGYTF
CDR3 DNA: TGTGCCAGCAACCTCCGAGGGAGGGGCTATGGCTACACCTTC

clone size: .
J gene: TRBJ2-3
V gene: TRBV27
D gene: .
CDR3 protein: CASSLRQPATDTQYF
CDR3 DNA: TGTGCCAGCAGTTTAAGACAGCCGGCCACAGATACGCAGTATTTT

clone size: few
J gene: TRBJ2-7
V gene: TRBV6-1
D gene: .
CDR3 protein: CASSPGLPAEQYF
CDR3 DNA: TGTGCCAGCAGTCCCGGGCTGCCCGCCGAGCAGTACTTC

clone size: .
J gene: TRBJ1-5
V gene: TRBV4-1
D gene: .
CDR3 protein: CASSQGWGTEDGNQPQHF
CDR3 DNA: TGCGCCAGCAGCCAAGGTTGGGGGACGGAAGATGGCAATCAGCCCCAGCATTTT

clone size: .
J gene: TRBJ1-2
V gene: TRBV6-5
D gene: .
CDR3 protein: CASSGGPPYGYTF
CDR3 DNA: TGTGCCAGCAGTGGTGGACCTCCCTATGGCTACACCTTC

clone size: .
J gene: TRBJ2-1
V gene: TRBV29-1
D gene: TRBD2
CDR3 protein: CSALAGAYNEQFF
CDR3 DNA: TGCAGCGCACTAGCGGGAGCCTACAATGAGCAGTTCTTC

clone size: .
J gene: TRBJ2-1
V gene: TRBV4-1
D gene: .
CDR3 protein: CASSPRTRRLNEQFF
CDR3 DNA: TGCGCCAGCAGCCCCAGGACGCGGCGTCTGAATGAGCAGTTCTTC

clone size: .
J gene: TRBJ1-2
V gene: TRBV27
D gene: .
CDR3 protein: CAGYPPQANYGYTF
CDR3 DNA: TGTGCCGGCTATCCCCCCCAAGCTAACTATGGCTACACCTTC

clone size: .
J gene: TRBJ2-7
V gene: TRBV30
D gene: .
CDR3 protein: CAWSVRSSPSYEQYF
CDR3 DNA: TGTGCCTGGAGTGTACGAAGTAGCCCGTCCTACGAGCAGTACTTC

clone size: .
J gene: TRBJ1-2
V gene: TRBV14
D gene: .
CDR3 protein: CASSQVTGYGYTF
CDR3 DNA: TGTGCCAGCAGCCAAGTGACGGGTTATGGCTACACCTTC

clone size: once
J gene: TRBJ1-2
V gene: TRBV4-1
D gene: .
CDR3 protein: CAAAWRQSYGYTF
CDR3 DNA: TGCGCCGCGGCCTGGAGGCAATCCTATGGCTACACCTTC

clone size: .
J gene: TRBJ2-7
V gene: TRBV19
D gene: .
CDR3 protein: CASSTTGTYAYEQYF
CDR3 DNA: TGTGCCAGTAGTACAACCGGGACCTATGCCTACGAGCAGTACTTC

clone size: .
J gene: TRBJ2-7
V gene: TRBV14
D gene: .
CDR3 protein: CASSLGGSYEQYF
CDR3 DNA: TGTGCCAGCAGCCTCGGGGGATCCTACGAGCAGTACTTC

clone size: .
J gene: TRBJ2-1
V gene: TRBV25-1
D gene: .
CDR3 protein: CASRADYTTHNEQFF
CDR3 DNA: TGTGCCAGCAGAGCGGACTACACCACCCACAATGAGCAGTTCTTC